This TCR beta chain was identified during a study of blood T cell repertoires in COVID-19. Turning to the study itself: The origin of the acute and convalescent COVID-19 samples was the United States, Italy and Spain. Sample material is recorded as cDNA or gDNA derived from T cells, B-cell-depleted T cells, or PBMCs.

The CDR3 has 14 residues. Trimming took off 5 bases at V and 7 bases at J, with 15 bases between the two ends. Per germline, CDR1 KGHSH and CDR2 LQKENI. Source study methods: Reference gene primer amplification in the assay estimated nucleated cell counts. Here immunoSEQ multiplex PCR was the method, and the copy in TCRdb shows in-frame clones only, minus some. The V and J calls and clone size were taken over from that table, and D and trimming were inferred from the DNA. The table includes about 70,000 clones, around 87% detected once. The sequence was obtained from a human donor in a cohort sampled during active COVID-19. The J gene is TRBJ1-5, the V gene TRBV18, with a tentative D call TRBD1 (6 bases). Sequencing was performed on peripheral blood. Here the CDR3 DNA reads TGTGCCAGCTCAGCCGACAGGATGGGCCAGCCCCAGCATTTT. As protein: CASSADRMGQPQHF. The whole variable domain, remainder taken from reference TRBV18 and TRBJ1-5, is NAGVMQNPRHLVRRRGQEARLRCSPMKGHSHVYWYRQLPEEGLKFMVYLQKENIIDESGMPKERFSAEFPKEGPSILRIQQVVRGDSAAYFCASSADRMGQPQHFGDGTRLSIL.